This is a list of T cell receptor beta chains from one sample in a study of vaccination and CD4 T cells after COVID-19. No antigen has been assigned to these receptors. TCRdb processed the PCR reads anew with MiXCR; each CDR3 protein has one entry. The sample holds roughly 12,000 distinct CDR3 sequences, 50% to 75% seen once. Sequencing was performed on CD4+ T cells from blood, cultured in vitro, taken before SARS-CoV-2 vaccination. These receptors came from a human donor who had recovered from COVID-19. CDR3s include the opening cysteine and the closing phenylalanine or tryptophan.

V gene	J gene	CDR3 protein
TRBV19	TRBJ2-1	CASSLYTSGINNEQFF
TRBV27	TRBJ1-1	CASSWGQGAEAFF
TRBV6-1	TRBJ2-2	CASSRGQGRSGELFF
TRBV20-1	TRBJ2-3	CSARVGGGGTDTQYF
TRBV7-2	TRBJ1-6	CASSDRGGSPLHF
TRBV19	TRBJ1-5	CASSIVRGRGGNQPQHF
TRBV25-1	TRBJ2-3	CASSDRLLSTDTQYF
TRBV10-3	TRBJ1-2	CAIRQLYGYTF
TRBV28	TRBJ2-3	CASSSLAGVWTDTQYF
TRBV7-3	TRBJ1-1	CASSQSGTFVRAFF
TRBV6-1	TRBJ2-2	CASRGFSGGANTGELFF
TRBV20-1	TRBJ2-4	CSARDKKGQGGNIQYF
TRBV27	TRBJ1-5	CASSLIYRPGKPQHF
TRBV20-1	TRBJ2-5	CSASSGAVGETQYF
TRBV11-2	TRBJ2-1	CASSLGGRDRYGEQFF
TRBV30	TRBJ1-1	CAWSGEGLTEAFF
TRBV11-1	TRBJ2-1	CASSLAGLAGSIEQFF
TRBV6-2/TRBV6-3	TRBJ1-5	CASSYVLGGGGNQPQHF
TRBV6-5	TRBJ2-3	CASSYGRSTDTQYF
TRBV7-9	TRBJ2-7	CASSLGSRGTGISYEQYF
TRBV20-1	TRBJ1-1	CSASGPAPNTEAFF
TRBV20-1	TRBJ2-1	CSARGSGGASIYEQFF
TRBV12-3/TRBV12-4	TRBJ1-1	CASSLWENTEAFF
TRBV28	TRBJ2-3	CASSYSFGGTDTQYF
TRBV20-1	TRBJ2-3	CSAPTSGEGTDTQYF
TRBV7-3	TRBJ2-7	CASSLWGNGIKEQYF
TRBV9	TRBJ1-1	CASSVGRGQNTEAFF
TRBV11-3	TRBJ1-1	CASSNSPGQGSTEAFF
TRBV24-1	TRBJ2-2	CATSDPGTGELFF
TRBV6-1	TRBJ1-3	CASTRDRASSGNTIYF
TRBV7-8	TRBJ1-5	CASSLEGEQPQHF
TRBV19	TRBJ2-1	CASSRSGRAVNEQFF
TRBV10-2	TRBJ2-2	CASNPEGLAGNTGELFF
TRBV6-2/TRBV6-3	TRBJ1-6	CASSYPRTRNSPLHF
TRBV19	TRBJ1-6	CASSSAGTALTPLHF
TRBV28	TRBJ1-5	CASVTGTQPQHF
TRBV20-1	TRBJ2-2	CSASGSGRGSGELFF
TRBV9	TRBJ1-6	CASSVQGENSPLHF
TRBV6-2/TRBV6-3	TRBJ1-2	CASRREDRSNYGYTF
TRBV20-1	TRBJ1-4	CSAPPQGTGNEKLFF
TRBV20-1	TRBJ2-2	CSANGGRGAGELFF
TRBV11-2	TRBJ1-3	CASSLLTGGSGNTIYF
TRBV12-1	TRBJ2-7	CASSIPSRPGAEQYF
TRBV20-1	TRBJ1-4	CSARPTGRNEKLFF
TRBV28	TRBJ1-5	CASSRGYSNQPQHF
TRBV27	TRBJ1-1	CASSFTIGQGNEAFF
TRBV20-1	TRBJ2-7	CSARALGLAGGGGYYEQYF
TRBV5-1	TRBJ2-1	CASSLGLAETYNEQFF
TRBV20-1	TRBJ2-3	CSAEALDSSDTQYF
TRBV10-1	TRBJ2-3	CASSSVPTDTQYF
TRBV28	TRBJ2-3	CASSLHGLAGSPSTDTQYF
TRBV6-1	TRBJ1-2	CASSEAGNYGYTF
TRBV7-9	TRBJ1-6	CASSSNSPLHF
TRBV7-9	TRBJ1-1	CASSSHGREAFF
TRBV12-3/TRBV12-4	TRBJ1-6	CASSNVGGSPLHF
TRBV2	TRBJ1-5	CASNEGSSNQPQHF
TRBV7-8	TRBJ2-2	CASSGRAAGELFF
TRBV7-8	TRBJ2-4	CASSLARGNIQYF
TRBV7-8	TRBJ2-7	CASSLALAGGNFGEQYF